This TCR beta chain was documented in a study of human T cells and chemical hapten exposure. Findings and caveats of the study: Among expanded TCRs, significantly more large CDR3 similarity clusters formed than among controls.

This clonotype was seen only a few times. As yet, its antigen is unknown. Time point defined: pre-sensitization, week 0. Treatment specified: therapeutic diphenylcyclopropenone sensitization with weekly scalp DPC. One entry per CDR3 protein results from TCRdb running MiXCR on the RACE reads. The sample consists of under 300,000 distinct CDR3 sequences, about 8.1% of them appearing once. Between the trimmed V and J ends, which lost 0 bases and 3 bases, there was a span of 13 bases. The germline gives CDR1 SGDLS, CDR2 YYNGEE. The CDR3 spans 15 residues. The sequencing here drew on whole blood, taken in connection with sensitization to the hapten diphenylcyclopropenone (DPC). The receptor's source is a woman aged 40-49 years with alopecia areata. Some clones in this sample may be carry-over from other donors' samples. The rearrangement joins TRBV9 to TRBJ2-7, with D perhaps TRBD1 (5 bases). The CDR3 loop is CASSVGGRASYEQYF. The CDR3 bases are TGTGCCAGCAGCGTAGGGGGCAGGGCCAGCTACGAGCAGTACTTC.